Shown below are 10 T cell receptor beta chains from a single sample sequenced in a study of neoadjuvant nivolumab and ipilimumab in lung cancer (dated by TCRdb to the early 2020s). The library was generated by the immunoSEQ multiplex PCR assay. The immuneACCESS repertoire file appears here via TCRdb, limited to in-frame rearrangements. These files lack a portion of the clones; in checked studies, under half of the deficit traces to unresolved V genes, and the cause of the others is not known. This sample lists 5,800 or so clones; 65% were detected once. The ten biggest clones cover around 13% of the sample. Per the publication, the time point label means: at surgical resection after neoadjuvant nivolumab +/- ipilimumab. Sample: tumor tissue, taken after neoadjuvant nivolumab, alone or with ipilimumab, at or shortly before surgery. These receptors were collected from an adult with non-small cell lung cancer.

The genes are TRBV30 and TRBJ2-1, with 9 bases that match TRBD2. CDR3 size: 11 residues. The junction had 5 bases not matched to a gene; V was cut back by 3 bases and J by 14 bases. In germline, CDR1 is GTSNPN, CDR2 SVGIG (reference sequence). The CDR3: CAWSVRTSEFF. The CDR3 DNA follows: TGTGCCTGGAGCGTCCGGACTAGCGAGTTCTTC.

The genes are TRBV7-9 and TRBJ2-2; 7 bases fit TRBD1. V was pared by 5 bases and J by 1 base, with 4 bases of the junction left unmatched. The length of the CDR3 is 15 residues. Germline V CDR1 and CDR2: SEHNR, FQNEAQ (reference sequence). Here the CDR3 reads CASSLQGRNTGELFF. CDR3 bases: TGTGCCAGCAGCCTACAGGGGCGGAACACCGGGGAGCTGTTTTTT.

V and J are TRBV7-9 and TRBJ2-2; the D gene is possibly TRBD1 (5 bases). Between the trimmed V and J ends, which lost 1 base and 5 bases, there was a span of 17 bases. The CDR3 has 17 residues. Germline CDR1 reads SEHNR; CDR2 reads FQNEAQ (reference sequence). In DNA, the CDR3 is TGTGCCAGCAGCTTAGAAGCGACAGCGTTGGGAACCGGGGAGCTGTTTTTT. Protein sequence: CASSLEATALGTGELFF.

The chain uses TRBV5-6 and TRBJ1-3; unclear D gene. Per germline, CDR1 SGHDT and CDR2 YYEEEE. The germline V and J ends were trimmed by 0 bases and 1 base, with 8 bases remaining between them. The CDR3 covers 15 residues. CDR3 nucleotide sequence: TGTGCCAGCAGCTTGGGGGCGGTTTCTGGAAACACCATATATTTT. As protein: CASSLGAVSGNTIYF.

This clone showed up just once. V usage is TRBV5-4 and J usage is TRBJ2-4; possibly TRBD1 for D (5 bases). V lost 4 bases, J lost 6 bases, and 11 bases lay in between. CDR1 is SGHNT, CDR2 YYREEE, per germline (reference sequence). The CDR3 loop spans 13 amino acids. CDR3 amino acids: CASSQGNGNIQYF. CDR3 DNA sequence: TGTGCCAGCAGCCAGGGAAACGGAAACATTCAGTACTTC.

The V gene is TRBV28, the J gene TRBJ1-4; D is unclear. The CDR3 contains 16 residues. V lost 3 bases, J lost 3 bases, and 14 bases lay in between. Germline CDR1 MDHEN, CDR2 SYDVKM. CDR3 amino acids: CASSLGWPLANEKLFF. In DNA, the CDR3 is TGTGCCAGCAGTTTGGGTTGGCCCCTTGCTAATGAAAAACTGTTTTTT.

This clone was counted once. The chain joins TRBV7-3 to TRBJ2-3; D remains ambiguous. Per the germline V gene, CDR1 is SGHTA and CDR2 is FQGTGA. The V gene lost 2 bases and the J gene lost 2 bases, with 5 bases spanning the gap. The CDR3 sequence is 13 residues long. The DNA for the CDR3 is TGTGCCAGCAGCTTATTCAACACAGATACGCAGTATTTT. Protein sequence: CASSLFNTDTQYF.

The V call is TRBV15, the J call TRBJ2-1; TRBD2 matches 7 bases. The CDR3 has 17 residues. CDR1 LNHNV and CDR2 YYDKDF come from the germline V gene (reference sequence). V lost 0 bases and J lost 7; bases outside the gene matches: 12. The CDR3 loop reads CATSRDMRGLDGNEQFF. The CDR3, as DNA: TGTGCCACCAGCAGAGATATGCGAGGACTAGACGGGAATGAGCAGTTCTTC. Full variable domain (rest looked up from reference TRBV15 and TRBJ2-1): DAMVIQNPRYQVTQFGKPVTLSCSQTLNHNVMYWYQQKSSQAPKLLFHYYDKDFNNEADTPDNFQSRRPNTSFCFLDIRSPGLGDTAMYLCATSRDMRGLDGNEQFFGPGTRLTVL.

This clone has more than one count but fewer than ten. The chain recombines TRBV28 with TRBJ1-2; 7 bases are a match to TRBD1. The CDR3 spans 13 residues. Trimming cost V 6 bases and J 9 bases; bases outside gene matches: 10. The germline CDR1 and CDR2 sequences are MDHEN and SYDVKM. The CDR3 coding sequence is TGTGCCAGCAGGCCCGGACAGGTGGTGCGCTACACCTTC. It is translated as CASRPGQVVRYTF.

The J gene is TRBJ2-1, the V gene TRBV28; no reliable D call. Germline-derived CDR1 and CDR2 are MDHEN and SYDVKM. The V end lost 4 bases, the J end lost 1 base, and 8 bases lay between the germline ends. The CDR3 consists of 14 residues. Written as DNA, the CDR3 is TGTGCCAGCAGTTGGGCAGGATCCTACAATGAGCAGTTCTTC. This sequence encodes CASSWAGSYNEQFF.